This passage covers 8 T cell receptor beta chains from one sample sequenced in a study of shared clonotypes between healthy human individuals (TCRdb year 2020). The protocol used for the library was the immunoSEQ multiplex PCR assay. TCRdb retrieved this table from immuneACCESS and kept in-frame rearrangements only. Not all clones are present; in checked studies, unresolved V genes account for under half, and no reason is known for the remainder. The sample contains approximately 2.4 million clones, approximately 96% of them found a single time. The top ten clones comprise 0.1% to 0.15% of the sample. The specimen was naive CD4+ T cells sorted from blood. The intended sense of this specimen's cell subset or site label: CD45RA+ positively selected. Receptors originate from a man aged 18 to 30 in good health.

This chain joins TRBV11-2 and TRBJ2-1; D assignment may be TRBD1 or TRBD2 (6 bases each). The CDR3 sequence is 13 residues long. V lost 1 base and J lost 14, with 15 bases in between. Per the germline V gene, CDR1 is SGHAT and CDR2 is FQNNGV. The CDR3 bases are TGTGCCAGCAGCTTAGCCGGGGGCGGAGAAGAGTTCTTC. It is translated as CASSLAGGGEEFF.

As to this clone: The same CDR3 can be traced to other DNA sequences in this sample. The rearrangement joins TRBV6-4 to TRBJ1-2; D ambiguous. Germline V gene lookup returns CDR1 MRHNA and CDR2 SNTAGT. Trimming removed 0 bases from V and 4 bases from J, with 0 bases in between. The CDR3 has 11 residues. The CDR3 DNA is TGTGCCAGCAGTGACTCCTATGGCTACACCTTC. The encoded protein is CASSDSYGYTF.

The V call is TRBV5-4, the J call TRBJ2-1; maybe TRBD1 (6 bases). With 0 bases removed from V and 3 bases from J, the gap between germline ends came to 13 bases. Germline CDR1 reads SGHNT; CDR2 reads YYREEE (reference sequence). The CDR3 spans 16 residues. The CDR3 DNA follows: TGTGCCAGCAGCTTGGGTGGCAGGGGTGGCTACAATGAGCAGTTCTTC. Protein: CASSLGGRGGYNEQFF.

V gene TRBV15 combines with J gene TRBJ2-1, with TRBD1 identical over 8 bases. Germline V gives CDR1 LNHNV, CDR2 YYDKDF (reference sequence). This CDR3 is built from 16 residues. Trimming removed 1 base from V and 5 bases from J; junction bases left unmatched: 7. CDR3 sequence: CATSRVWDRLNNEQFF. The CDR3 nucleotides read TGTGCCACCAGCAGAGTGTGGGACAGGTTGAACAATGAGCAGTTCTTC.

V and J are TRBV6-1 and TRBJ1-5, with D possibly TRBD1 on 5 matching bases. Deletions cut 8 bases from V and 3 bases from J, with 11 bases between. This CDR3 is built from 13 residues. Germline V gene lookup returns CDR1 MNHNS and CDR2 SASEGT. This chain's CDR3 is CASGTVYNQPQHF. CDR3 in DNA: TGTGCCAGCGGGACTGTCTACAATCAGCCCCAGCATTTT.

The chain recombines TRBV4-1 with TRBJ1-1, with TRBD1 as a possible D gene (6 bases). The V and J ends lost 3 bases and 6 bases respectively, with 23 bases between them. Germline CDR1 and CDR2: MGHRA and YSYEKL. There are 17 residues in the CDR3. The CDR3 sequence is CASSQRTAGGINSEAFF. Here the CDR3 DNA reads TGCGCCAGCAGCCAGAGGACAGCCGGGGGGATTAATTCTGAAGCTTTCTTT.

This chain uses TRBV7-9 with TRBJ1-5, with D possibly matching TRBD1 (5 bases). The CDR3 is made up of 14 amino acids. Deletions cut 5 bases from V and 4 bases from J, with 12 bases between. Germline CDR1 SEHNR, CDR2 FQNEAQ (reference sequence). The CDR3 bases are TGTGCCAGCAGCCTGGGGCAGAATAATCAGCCCCAGCATTTT. This gives the protein CASSLGQNNQPQHF. The complete variable domain, with remaining parts taken from reference TRBV7-9 and TRBJ1-5, reads DTGVSQNPRHKITKRGQNVTFRCDPISEHNRLYWYRQTLGQGPEFLTYFQNEAQLEKSRLLSDRFSAERPKGSFSTLEIQRTEQGDSAMYLCASSLGQNNQPQHFGDGTRLSIL.

V usage is TRBV10-2 and J usage is TRBJ2-5, with TRBD1 matching over 11 bases. The CDR3 contains 19 residues. V was clipped by 2 bases and J by 9 bases; unmatched bases: 20. Germline CDR1 reads WSHSY; CDR2 reads SAAADI. The chain's CDR3 is CASSEGGQGGTEESRAQYF. The CDR3 nucleotides are TGCGCCAGCAGTGAGGGGGGACAGGGGGGTACCGAAGAAAGCAGAGCCCAGTACTTC.